This T cell receptor (beta chain) came from a study of T cell changes during pregnancy in multiple sclerosis. The data were produced by immunoSEQ multiplex PCR, yet TCRdb's version contains in-frame clones alone and is incomplete. Found here are around 36,000 clones, more than 85% of them singletons; the top ten hold 10% to 15%. The ends were cut back, 5 bases at V and 3 bases at J, with 10 bases in the middle. Germline values: CDR1 SGHTA, CDR2 FQGNSA. The CDR3 is 14 amino acids. The V call is TRBV7-2, the J call TRBJ1-4; D perhaps matches TRBD1 (5 bases). This specimen was CD8+ T cells from peripheral blood mononuclear cells, taken in the first trimester of pregnancy. This TCR derives from a female donor with multiple sclerosis, enrolled in a pregnancy study. The CDR3 reads CASSPLGPNEKLFF. The DNA for the CDR3 is TGTGCCAGCAGCCCACTGGGGCCTAATGAAAAACTGTTTTTT.